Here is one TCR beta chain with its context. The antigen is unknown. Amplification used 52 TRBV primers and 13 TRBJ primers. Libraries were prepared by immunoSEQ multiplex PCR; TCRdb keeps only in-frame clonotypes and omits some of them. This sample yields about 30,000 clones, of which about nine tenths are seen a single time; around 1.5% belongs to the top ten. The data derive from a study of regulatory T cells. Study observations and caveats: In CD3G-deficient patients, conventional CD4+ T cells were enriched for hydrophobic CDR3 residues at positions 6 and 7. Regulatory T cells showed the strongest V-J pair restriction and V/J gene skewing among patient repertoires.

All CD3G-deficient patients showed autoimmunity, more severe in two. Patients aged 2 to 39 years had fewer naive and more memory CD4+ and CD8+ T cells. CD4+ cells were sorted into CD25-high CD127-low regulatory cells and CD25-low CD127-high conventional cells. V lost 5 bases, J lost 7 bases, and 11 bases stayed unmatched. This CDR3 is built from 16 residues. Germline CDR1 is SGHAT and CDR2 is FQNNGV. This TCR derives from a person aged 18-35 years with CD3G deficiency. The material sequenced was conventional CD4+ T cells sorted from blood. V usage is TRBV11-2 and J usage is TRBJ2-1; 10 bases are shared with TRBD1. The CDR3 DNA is TGTGCCAGCAGCCCATTCCGGGACAGGGGCCCGAATGAGCAGTTCTTC. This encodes CASSPFRDRGPNEQFF.